This TCR beta chain emerged from a study of HIV-infected patients and healthy controls. This clonotype was detected ten times or more. TCRdb analysed the 5' RACE reads with MiXCR anew, one entry per CDR3 protein. The sample has under 20,000 distinct CDR3 sequences, about 17% seen once. The germline V gene has CDR1 SEHNR and CDR2 FQNEAQ (reference sequence). This CDR3 contains 12 residues. Trimming shortened V by 5 bases and J by 3 bases, and 7 bases separated the two germline ends. The J gene is TRBJ1-1, the V gene TRBV7-9; D not resolved. Source material: CD8+ T cells from blood. The sequence was obtained from a human donor in good health. CDR3 bases: TGTGCCAGCAGCGTCGGTTACACTGAAGCTTTCTTT. It translates to CASSVGYTEAFF.